The next 22 T cell receptor beta chains were all read from a single sample in a study of regulatory T cells in long-lasting Graves disease. Sample time point: persistent/refractory GD, antithyroid drugs over 5 years with positive TRAb. The TCR library used RNA extracted from PBMCs. HTBI primers from iRepertoire and Arm-PCR of CDR3 regions yielded the TCR beta libraries. Each CDR3 protein gets one entry after TCRdb re-called the multiplex PCR reads with MiXCR. The sample lists over 650,000 distinct CDR3 sequences, about 30% occurring once. The material was peripheral blood mononuclear cells (PBMCs), obtained when the disease was refractory, from a patient treated with antithyroid drugs. The receptors derive from a female donor with Graves disease.

This clonotype occurred a few times. The chain has TRBV29-1 and TRBJ2-2, with 8 bases identical to TRBD1. The CDR3 loop spans 12 amino acids. Germline loops: CDR1 SQVTM, CDR2 ANQGSEA. V was pared by 7 bases and J by 7 bases, with 5 bases of the junction left unmatched. CDR3 sequence (DNA): TGCAGCGCAAGACAGGGGCACGGGGAGCTGTTTTTT. Protein product: CSARQGHGELFF.

About this clonotype: An end of the junction differs from the germline gene, which may be a read error. The chain combines TRBV20-1 with TRBJ2-1; no definite D call. CDR3 length: 13 amino acids. Germline CDR1 reads DFQATT; CDR2 reads SNEGSKA (reference sequence). CDR3 residues: CSARTTGYNEQLF. The CDR3 nucleotides read TGCAGTGCTAGAACGACTGGTTACAATGAGCAGCTCTTC.

This clonotype was picked up a small number of times. The chain recombines TRBV3-1 with TRBJ2-2; 8 bases are shared with TRBD2. The CDR3 has 14 residues. CDR1 LGHDT and CDR2 YNNKEL come from the germline V gene (reference sequence). The ends lost 4 bases at V and 7 bases at J; junction bases unmatched: 5. The CDR3 sequence: CASSLGSGNGELFF. DNA of the CDR3: TGTGCCAGCAGCCTGGGTAGCGGGAACGGGGAGCTGTTTTTT.

The sample holds many counts of this clonotype. The V gene is TRBV6-5, the J gene TRBJ1-1; 7 nucleotides agree with TRBD1. The CDR3 consists of 14 residues. In germline, CDR1 is MNHEY, CDR2 SVGAGI. V was clipped by 0 bases and J by 7 bases; unmatched bases: 5. The CDR3 DNA is TGTGCCAGCAGTTACTCGACAGGGATCGGTGAAGCTTTCTTT. This gives the protein CASSYSTGIGEAFF.

This chain uses TRBV3-1 with TRBJ2-7; no clear D. This CDR3 is built from 13 residues. Germline V CDR1 and CDR2: LGHDT, YNNKEL (reference sequence). V lost 2 bases, J lost 5 bases, and 10 bases lay in between. The CDR3 DNA reads as TGTGCCAGCAGCCAATCGGGCCGCCACGAGCAGTACTTC. This encodes CASSQSGRHEQYF.

The gene calls are TRBV11-3 and TRBJ2-4; no clear D gene. CDR3 length: 17 amino acids. V was clipped by 7 bases and J by 0 bases, with 19 bases between them. From germline, CDR1 is SGHNT and CDR2 YENEEA. In DNA, the CDR3 is TGTGCCAGCACGGTTTTGTCACAACTCATAGCCAAAAACATTCAGTACTTC. Amino acids: CASTVLSQLIAKNIQYF.

This clonotype came up a few times. The chain couples TRBV12-5 to TRBJ1-4, with TRBD1 identical over 7 bases. Trimming cost V 3 bases and J 0 bases; bases outside gene matches: 4. Germline CDR1 is LGHNT and CDR2 is FRNRAP. This CDR3 is 16 amino acids long. This chain's CDR3 is CASGFKRGPTNEKLFF. CDR3 sequence (DNA): TGTGCTAGTGGTTTTAAAAGGGGGCCAACTAATGAAAAACTGTTTTTT.

The CDR3 sequence is CASSGGRYDEQYF. Written as DNA, the CDR3 is TGTGCCAGCAGCGGCGGACGGTACGACGAGCAGTACTTC. The genes are TRBV2 and TRBJ2-7; D not certain. Germline CDR1 and CDR2: SNHLY and FYNNEI. V shed 6 bases and J shed 5 bases, with 14 bases lying between them. The CDR3 has 13 residues. The whole variable domain, filled in from reference TRBV2 and TRBJ2-7, reads EPEVTQTPSHQVTQMGQEVILRCVPISNHLYFYWYRQILGQKVEFLVSFYNNEISEKSEIFDDQFSVERPDGSNFTLKIRSTKLEDSAMYFCASSGGRYDEQYFGPGTRLTVT.

This chain connects TRBV6-1 to TRBJ2-2, with D unresolved. This CDR3 is built from 15 residues. Deletions cut 1 base from V and 1 base from J, with 7 bases between. Germline values: CDR1 MNHNS, CDR2 SASEGT. CDR3 DNA sequence: TGTGCCAGCAGTGAAGAGATACGGAACACCGGGGAGCTGTTTTTT. It codes for CASSEEIRNTGELFF.

The chain carries TRBV6-2 or TRBV6-3 and TRBJ2-6; tentative D call: TRBD2 (7 bases). From germline, CDR1 is MNHEY and CDR2 SVGEGT. The CDR3 has 16 residues. V lost 8 bases, J lost 2 bases, and 16 bases lay in between. This CDR3 is CASGFWGGTGANVLTF. CDR3 nucleotides: TGTGCCAGCGGGTTTTGGGGGGGCACTGGGGCCAACGTCCTGACTTTC.

The DNA of the CDR3 is TGTGCCAGCAGTTACCGACAGATCGGGGGTGGGGAGCAGTACTTC. It is translated as CASSYRQIGGGEQYF. This rearrangement joins TRBV6-2 or TRBV6-3 to TRBJ2-7; TRBD2 is a possible D gene (6 bases). Trimming cost V 2 bases and J 7 bases, with 18 bases left between them. CDR1 is MNHEY, CDR2 SVGEGT, per germline. CDR3 length equals 15 residues.

As concerns this clonotype: With a much larger clone just one base away, this may be a read error. The chain employs TRBV25-1 and TRBJ1-1; D is ambiguous. Trimming took off 3 bases at V and 0 bases at J, with 5 bases between the two ends. This CDR3 is built from 13 residues. The germline gives CDR1 MGHDK, CDR2 SYGVNS. CDR3 nucleotide sequence: TGTGCCAGCAGTGACGGAATGAACACTGAAGCTTTCTTT. Amino acid sequence: CASSDGMNTEAFF.

This chain joins TRBV30 and TRBJ2-7, with D unclear. Deletions cut 3 bases from V and 2 bases from J, with 11 bases between. Germline V gene lookup returns CDR1 GTSNPN and CDR2 SVGIG (reference sequence). The length of the CDR3 is 13 residues. CDR3 loop: CAWSPPATYEQYF. DNA of the CDR3: TGTGCCTGGAGCCCCCCAGCCACCTACGAGCAGTACTTC.

This clonotype was seen a few times. The J gene is TRBJ1-5, the V gene TRBV19, with a weak D call TRBD1 (6 bases). Trimming took off 7 bases at V and 2 bases at J, with 15 bases between the two ends. Germline CDR1 and CDR2: LNHDA and SQIVND (reference sequence). This CDR3 has 15 amino acids. CDR3 bases: TGTGCCAGTACCCGCCCAGGGGTGGGCAATCAGCCCCAGCATTTT. It translates to CASTRPGVGNQPQHF.

CDR3: CASSHVQGGTNPRGGYTF. The CDR3 bases are TGTGCCAGCAGTCACGTCCAGGGAGGGACCAACCCTAGGGGTGGCTACACCTTC. V gene TRBV6-1 combines with J gene TRBJ1-2, with a tentative D call TRBD1 (5 bases). This CDR3 is built from 18 residues. V lost 5 bases and J lost 7, with 29 bases in between. In germline, CDR1 is MNHNS, CDR2 SASEGT.

This clonotype has just a few counts. The chain links TRBV2 to TRBJ1-6, with D possibly matching TRBD1 (5 bases). CDR3 length: 15 residues. V was pared by 7 bases and J by 9 bases, with 19 bases between. Germline-derived CDR1 and CDR2 are SNHLY and FYNNEI. The CDR3 coding sequence is TGTGCCAGCACCGAGCCCCCTCGGGGCGGTTCACCCCTCCACTTT. Its protein is CASTEPPRGGSPLHF.

The V and J genes are TRBV20-1 and TRBJ2-7, with 12 bases identical to TRBD2. The germline V gene encodes CDR1 DFQATT and CDR2 SNEGSKA (reference sequence). CDR3 length: 14 amino acids. Trimming took 3 bases from V and 4 from J; bases not matched to a gene: 4. The CDR3 nucleotides are TGCAGTGCTAGTACACTAGCGGGAGGTTACGAGCAGTACTTC. It translates to CSASTLAGGYEQYF.

The chain carries TRBV20-1 and TRBJ2-5, with 9 bases matching TRBD2. The CDR3 extends over 15 amino acids. With V trimmed by 8 bases and J by 4 bases, 14 bases remained unmatched. Germline-derived CDR1 and CDR2 are DFQATT and SNEGSKA (reference sequence). The CDR3, as DNA: TGCAGTCGACACGTGATAATACTAGCGGGAGAGACCCAGTACTTC. Its protein product is CSRHVIILAGETQYF.

V is TRBV19 and J is TRBJ2-5; D unclear. Trimming left V 3 bases short and J 5 bases short, with 13 bases between. Germline CDR1 and CDR2: LNHDA and SQIVND (reference sequence). This CDR3 region has 14 residues. The CDR3 reads CASSMAYSSETQYF. The DNA for the CDR3 is TGTGCCAGTAGTATGGCTTATAGTAGTGAGACCCAGTACTTC. The variable domain in full, completed from reference TRBV19 and TRBJ2-5, reads DGGITQSPKYLFRKEGQNVTLSCEQNLNHDAMYWYRQDPGQGLRLIYYSQIVNDFQKGDIAEGYSVSREKKESFPLTVTSAQKNPTAFYLCASSMAYSSETQYFGPGTRLLVL.

This clonotype was observed a handful of times. In nucleotides, the CDR3 is TGCGCCAGCAGCCCCGGAGGGGGGCGAGGTGAAAAACTGTTTTTT. Translated: CASSPGGGRGEKLFF. The rearrangement uses TRBV5-1 and TRBJ1-4; weak D call: TRBD1 (6 bases). Germline CDR1 SGHRS, CDR2 YFSETQ. Deletions cut 4 bases from V and 7 bases from J, with 17 bases between. The CDR3 is made up of 15 amino acids.

The chain has TRBV29-1 and TRBJ2-5; D is possibly TRBD2 (5 bases). In germline, CDR1 is SQVTM, CDR2 ANQGSEA. The V and J ends lost 2 bases and 2 bases respectively, with 9 bases between them. The CDR3 runs 13 residues. CDR3: CSVENGLQETQYF. The DNA for the CDR3 is TGCAGCGTTGAAAATGGACTTCAAGAGACCCAGTACTTC. Based on the CDR3 plus reference TRBV29-1 and TRBJ2-5, the full variable domain is SAVISQKPSRDICQRGTSLTIQCQVDSQVTMMFWYRQQPGQSLTLIATANQGSEATYESGFVIDKFPISRPNLTFSTLTVSNMSPEDSSIYLCSVENGLQETQYFGPGTRLLVL.

The CDR3 bases are TGTGCCAGCAGCTTAGTACCACTTAGCTCCTACGAGCAGTACTTC. Its translation: CASSLVPLSSYEQYF. The chain recombines TRBV7-9 with TRBJ2-7; D is uncertain. V was trimmed by 1 base and J by 0 bases, leaving 10 bases between them. The CDR3 has 15 residues. Germline CDR1 and CDR2: SEHNR and FQNEAQ (reference sequence).